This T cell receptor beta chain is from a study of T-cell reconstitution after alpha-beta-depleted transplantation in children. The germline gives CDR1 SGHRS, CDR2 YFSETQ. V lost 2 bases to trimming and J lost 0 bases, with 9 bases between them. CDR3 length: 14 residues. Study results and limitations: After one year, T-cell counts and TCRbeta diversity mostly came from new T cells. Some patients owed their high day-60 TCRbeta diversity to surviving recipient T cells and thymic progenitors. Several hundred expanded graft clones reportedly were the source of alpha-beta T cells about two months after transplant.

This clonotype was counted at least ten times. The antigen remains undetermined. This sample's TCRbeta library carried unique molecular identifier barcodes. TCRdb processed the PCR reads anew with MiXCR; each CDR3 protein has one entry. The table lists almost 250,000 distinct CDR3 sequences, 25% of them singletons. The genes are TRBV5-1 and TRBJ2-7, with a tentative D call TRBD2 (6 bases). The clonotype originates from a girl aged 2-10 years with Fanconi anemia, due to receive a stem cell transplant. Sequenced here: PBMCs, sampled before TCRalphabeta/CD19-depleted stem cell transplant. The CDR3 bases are TGCGCCAGCAGCTTCCTAGCGAGCTCCTACGAGCAGTACTTC. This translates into CASSFLASSYEQYF.